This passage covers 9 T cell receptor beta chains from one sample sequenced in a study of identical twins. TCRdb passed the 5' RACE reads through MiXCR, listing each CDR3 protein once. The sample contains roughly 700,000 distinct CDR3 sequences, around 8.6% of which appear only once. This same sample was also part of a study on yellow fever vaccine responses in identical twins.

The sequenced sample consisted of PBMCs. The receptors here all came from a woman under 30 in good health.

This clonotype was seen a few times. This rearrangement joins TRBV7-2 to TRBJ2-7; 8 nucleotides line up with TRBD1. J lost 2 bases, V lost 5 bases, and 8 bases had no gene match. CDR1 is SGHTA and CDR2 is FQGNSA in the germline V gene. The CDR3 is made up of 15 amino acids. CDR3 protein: CASSLLDRATYEQYF. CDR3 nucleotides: TGTGCCAGCAGCCTCCTGGACAGGGCAACCTACGAGCAGTACTTC.

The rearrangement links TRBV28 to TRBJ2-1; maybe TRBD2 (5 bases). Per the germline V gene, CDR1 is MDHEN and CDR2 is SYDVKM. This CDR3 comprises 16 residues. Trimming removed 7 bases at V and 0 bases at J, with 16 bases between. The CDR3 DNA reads TGTGCCAGCACCCCAATGGGAGCGGCCTCCTACAATGAGCAGTTCTTC. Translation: CASTPMGAASYNEQFF.

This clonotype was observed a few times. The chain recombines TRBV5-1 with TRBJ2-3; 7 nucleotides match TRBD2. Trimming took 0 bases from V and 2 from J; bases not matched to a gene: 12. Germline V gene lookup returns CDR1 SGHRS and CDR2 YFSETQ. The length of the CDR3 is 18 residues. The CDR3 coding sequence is TGCGCCAGCAGCTTGGACCCCCCTGGGGGGGGGATCACAGATACGCAGTATTTT. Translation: CASSLDPPGGGITDTQYF.

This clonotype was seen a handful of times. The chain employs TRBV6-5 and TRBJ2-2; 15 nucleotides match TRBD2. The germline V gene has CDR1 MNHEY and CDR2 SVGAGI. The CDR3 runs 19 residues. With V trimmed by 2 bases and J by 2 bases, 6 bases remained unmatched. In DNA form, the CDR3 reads TGTGCCAGCAGTTACCAGGGACTAGCGGGGGGAAGAAACACCGGGGAGCTGTTTTTT. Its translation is CASSYQGLAGGRNTGELFF.

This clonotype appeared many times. CDR3 protein: CASSQGRSQETQYF. In nucleotides, the CDR3 is TGCGCCAGCAGCCAGGGACGGTCGCAAGAGACCCAGTACTTC. The chain recombines TRBV5-1 with TRBJ2-5; D tentatively reads TRBD1 or TRBD2 (5 bases each). V was cut by 4 bases and J by 2 bases, with 12 bases left in between. Germline values: CDR1 SGHRS, CDR2 YFSETQ. The CDR3 covers 14 residues.

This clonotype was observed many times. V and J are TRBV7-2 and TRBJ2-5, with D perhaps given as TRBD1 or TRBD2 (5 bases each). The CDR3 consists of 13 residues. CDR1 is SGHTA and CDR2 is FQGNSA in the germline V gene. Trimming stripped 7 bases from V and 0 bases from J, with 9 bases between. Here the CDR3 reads CASTGLYQETQYF. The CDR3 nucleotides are TGTGCCAGCACGGGGCTTTACCAAGAGACCCAGTACTTC.

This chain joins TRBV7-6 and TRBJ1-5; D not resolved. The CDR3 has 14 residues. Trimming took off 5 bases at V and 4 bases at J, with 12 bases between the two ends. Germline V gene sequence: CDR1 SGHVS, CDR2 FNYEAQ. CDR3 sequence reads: CASSVTSGNQPQHF. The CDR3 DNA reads TGTGCCAGCAGCGTTACGTCGGGGAATCAGCCCCAGCATTTT.

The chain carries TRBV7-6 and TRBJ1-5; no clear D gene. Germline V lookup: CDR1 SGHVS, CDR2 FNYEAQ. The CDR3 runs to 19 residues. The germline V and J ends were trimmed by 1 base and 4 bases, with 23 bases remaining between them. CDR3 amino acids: CASSLGQAEDPIRNQPQHF. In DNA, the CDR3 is TGTGCCAGCAGCTTAGGTCAGGCCGAGGACCCAATACGGAATCAGCCCCAGCATTTT.

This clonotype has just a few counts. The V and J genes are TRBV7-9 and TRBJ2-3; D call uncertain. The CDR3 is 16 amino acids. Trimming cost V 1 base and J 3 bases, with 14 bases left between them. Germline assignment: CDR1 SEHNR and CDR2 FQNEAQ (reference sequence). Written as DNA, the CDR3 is TGTGCCAGCAGCTTAGAGCCCCACAAAGTGACAGATACGCAGTATTTT. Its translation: CASSLEPHKVTDTQYF.